One sample yielded the 12 T cell receptor beta chains listed below, sequenced in a study of blood T cell repertoires in COVID-19. The table came from immunoSEQ multiplex PCR; TCRdb's copy has only in-frame clones and leaves some out. The table records 400,000 or so clones, about 90% of them present only once. Material for sequencing was PBMCs or T cells enriched from blood (not recorded which). Receptor source: a man younger than 35 who had recovered from COVID-19.

The J gene is TRBJ2-1, the V gene TRBV9; D gene unclear. The CDR3 contains 14 residues. CDR1 SGDLS and CDR2 YYNGEE come from the germline V gene. The V gene lost 4 bases and the J gene lost 7 bases, with 15 bases spanning the gap. The CDR3 protein is CASSPWLRMNEQFF. The CDR3 nucleotides are TGTGCCAGCAGCCCCTGGCTGAGGATGAATGAGCAGTTCTTC.

V usage is TRBV10-1 and J usage is TRBJ2-7; the match to TRBD2 covers 8 bases. In germline, CDR1 is WNHNN, CDR2 SYGVQD (reference sequence). This CDR3 region has 14 residues. The ends lost 3 bases at V and 3 bases at J; junction bases unmatched: 4. CDR3 loop: CASSDGGGYYEQYF. DNA of the CDR3: TGCGCCAGCAGTGACGGCGGGGGGTACTACGAGCAGTACTTC.

V is TRBV6-4 and J is TRBJ1-2; a weak D match, TRBD1 (6 bases). The V end lost 0 bases, the J end lost 8 bases, and 16 bases lay between the germline ends. This CDR3 has 15 amino acids. CDR1 MRHNA and CDR2 SNTAGT come from the germline V gene. Written as DNA, the CDR3 is TGTGCCAGCAGTGACTCGAGGACAGCCGTTAAGGGCTACACCTTC. Translated: CASSDSRTAVKGYTF.

This chain uses TRBV28 with TRBJ1-1; D gene ambiguous. The CDR3 is 14 residues long. With 5 bases removed from V and 1 base from J, the gap between germline ends came to 11 bases. Germline loops: CDR1 MDHEN, CDR2 SYDVKM. CDR3 nucleotides: TGTGCCAGCAGTCAATTGGCACCGAACACTGAAGCTTTCTTT. Translated: CASSQLAPNTEAFF.

The chain couples TRBV27 to TRBJ2-1, with 8 bases aligning to TRBD2. CDR1 is MNHEY, CDR2 SMNVEV, per germline (reference sequence). This CDR3 is 15 amino acids long. The junction had 10 bases not matched to a gene; V was cut back by 6 bases and J by 6 bases. CDR3 sequence (DNA): TGTGCCAGCAGACGTAGCGGGACCAGCATCAATGAGCAGTTCTTC. This gives the protein CASRRSGTSINEQFF.

V usage is TRBV2 and J usage is TRBJ2-5; TRBD2 agrees at 13 bases. The CDR3 runs 16 residues. V dropped 6 bases and J dropped 5; count of bases not matched to a gene: 9. Looked up from germline, CDR1 is SNHLY and CDR2 is FYNNEI. The DNA for the CDR3 is TGTGCCAGCAGCGAGACTCGACTAGCGGGGGGCGAGACCCAGTACTTC. This codes for CASSETRLAGGETQYF.

This clone occurred a few times. Here the CDR3 DNA reads TGTGCCATACAGGGGGGACTTCAGGTACTCTACGAGCAGTACTTC. Translating gives CAIQGGLQVLYEQYF. The rearrangement uses TRBV2 and TRBJ2-7; the match to TRBD1 covers 8 bases. Trimming removed 10 bases from V and 3 bases from J; junction bases left unmatched: 14. CDR3 length equals 15 residues. CDR1 SNHLY and CDR2 FYNNEI come from the germline V gene.

The chain carries TRBV25-1 and TRBJ1-6; maybe TRBD1 (5 bases). The CDR3 runs to 15 residues. V gave up 2 bases and J gave up 5 bases, with 10 bases separating them. Looked up from germline, CDR1 is MGHDK and CDR2 is SYGVNS. The CDR3 loop is CASSETGWDNSPLHF. The CDR3 nucleotides are TGTGCCAGCAGTGAAACAGGATGGGATAATTCACCCCTCCACTTT.

This clone was recorded a few times. The genes are TRBV7-3 and TRBJ1-1; D unclear. The CDR3 consists of 12 residues. The germline gives CDR1 SGHTA, CDR2 FQGTGA. Between the trimmed V and J ends, which lost 4 bases and 8 bases, there was a span of 11 bases. CDR3 residues: CASSSHGGEAFF. The CDR3 DNA sequence: TGTGCCAGCAGCTCTCATGGAGGCGAAGCTTTCTTT.

The chain combines TRBV7-9 with TRBJ1-2; TRBD1 might be the D (6 bases). The CDR3 contains 15 residues. Trimming removed 3 bases at V and 0 bases at J, with 11 bases between. Germline V gene data show CDR1 as SEHNR and CDR2 as FQNEAQ (reference sequence). CDR3 sequence (DNA): TGTGCCAGCAGCTTTAGGGACACCTCTAACTATGGCTACACCTTC. Amino acids: CASSFRDTSNYGYTF.

The chain uses TRBV6-4 and TRBJ2-3; 8 bases are a match to TRBD2. Germline V gene lookup returns CDR1 MRHNA and CDR2 SNTAGT. The CDR3 extends over 14 amino acids. Unmatched junction bases numbered 5, after V lost 4 bases and J lost 5 bases. CDR3 amino acids: CASSVGTSQDTQYF. CDR3 in DNA: TGTGCCAGCAGTGTCGGGACTAGTCAAGATACGCAGTATTTT.

This clone was counted a single time. The chain employs TRBV4-1 and TRBJ1-5; 8 nucleotides agree with TRBD1. Germline CDR1 MGHRA, CDR2 YSYEKL. CDR3 length equals 15 residues. The V and J ends lost 0 bases and 5 bases, in that order; junction bases with no gene match: 3. The CDR3 loop is CASSQDGTGDQPQHF. The CDR3, as DNA: TGCGCCAGCAGCCAAGATGGGACAGGTGATCAGCCCCAGCATTTT.